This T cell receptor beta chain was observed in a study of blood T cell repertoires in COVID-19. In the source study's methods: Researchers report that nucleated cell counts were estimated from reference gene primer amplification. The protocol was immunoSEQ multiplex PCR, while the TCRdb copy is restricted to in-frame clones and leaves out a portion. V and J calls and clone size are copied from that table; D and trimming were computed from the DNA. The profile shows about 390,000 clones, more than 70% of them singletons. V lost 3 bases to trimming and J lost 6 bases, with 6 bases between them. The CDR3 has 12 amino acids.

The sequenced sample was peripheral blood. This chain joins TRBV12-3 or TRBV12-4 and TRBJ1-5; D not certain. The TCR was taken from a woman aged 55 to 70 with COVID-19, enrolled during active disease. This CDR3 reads CASSFESQPQHF. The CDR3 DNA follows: TGTGCCAGCAGTTTTGAGAGTCAGCCCCAGCATTTT.